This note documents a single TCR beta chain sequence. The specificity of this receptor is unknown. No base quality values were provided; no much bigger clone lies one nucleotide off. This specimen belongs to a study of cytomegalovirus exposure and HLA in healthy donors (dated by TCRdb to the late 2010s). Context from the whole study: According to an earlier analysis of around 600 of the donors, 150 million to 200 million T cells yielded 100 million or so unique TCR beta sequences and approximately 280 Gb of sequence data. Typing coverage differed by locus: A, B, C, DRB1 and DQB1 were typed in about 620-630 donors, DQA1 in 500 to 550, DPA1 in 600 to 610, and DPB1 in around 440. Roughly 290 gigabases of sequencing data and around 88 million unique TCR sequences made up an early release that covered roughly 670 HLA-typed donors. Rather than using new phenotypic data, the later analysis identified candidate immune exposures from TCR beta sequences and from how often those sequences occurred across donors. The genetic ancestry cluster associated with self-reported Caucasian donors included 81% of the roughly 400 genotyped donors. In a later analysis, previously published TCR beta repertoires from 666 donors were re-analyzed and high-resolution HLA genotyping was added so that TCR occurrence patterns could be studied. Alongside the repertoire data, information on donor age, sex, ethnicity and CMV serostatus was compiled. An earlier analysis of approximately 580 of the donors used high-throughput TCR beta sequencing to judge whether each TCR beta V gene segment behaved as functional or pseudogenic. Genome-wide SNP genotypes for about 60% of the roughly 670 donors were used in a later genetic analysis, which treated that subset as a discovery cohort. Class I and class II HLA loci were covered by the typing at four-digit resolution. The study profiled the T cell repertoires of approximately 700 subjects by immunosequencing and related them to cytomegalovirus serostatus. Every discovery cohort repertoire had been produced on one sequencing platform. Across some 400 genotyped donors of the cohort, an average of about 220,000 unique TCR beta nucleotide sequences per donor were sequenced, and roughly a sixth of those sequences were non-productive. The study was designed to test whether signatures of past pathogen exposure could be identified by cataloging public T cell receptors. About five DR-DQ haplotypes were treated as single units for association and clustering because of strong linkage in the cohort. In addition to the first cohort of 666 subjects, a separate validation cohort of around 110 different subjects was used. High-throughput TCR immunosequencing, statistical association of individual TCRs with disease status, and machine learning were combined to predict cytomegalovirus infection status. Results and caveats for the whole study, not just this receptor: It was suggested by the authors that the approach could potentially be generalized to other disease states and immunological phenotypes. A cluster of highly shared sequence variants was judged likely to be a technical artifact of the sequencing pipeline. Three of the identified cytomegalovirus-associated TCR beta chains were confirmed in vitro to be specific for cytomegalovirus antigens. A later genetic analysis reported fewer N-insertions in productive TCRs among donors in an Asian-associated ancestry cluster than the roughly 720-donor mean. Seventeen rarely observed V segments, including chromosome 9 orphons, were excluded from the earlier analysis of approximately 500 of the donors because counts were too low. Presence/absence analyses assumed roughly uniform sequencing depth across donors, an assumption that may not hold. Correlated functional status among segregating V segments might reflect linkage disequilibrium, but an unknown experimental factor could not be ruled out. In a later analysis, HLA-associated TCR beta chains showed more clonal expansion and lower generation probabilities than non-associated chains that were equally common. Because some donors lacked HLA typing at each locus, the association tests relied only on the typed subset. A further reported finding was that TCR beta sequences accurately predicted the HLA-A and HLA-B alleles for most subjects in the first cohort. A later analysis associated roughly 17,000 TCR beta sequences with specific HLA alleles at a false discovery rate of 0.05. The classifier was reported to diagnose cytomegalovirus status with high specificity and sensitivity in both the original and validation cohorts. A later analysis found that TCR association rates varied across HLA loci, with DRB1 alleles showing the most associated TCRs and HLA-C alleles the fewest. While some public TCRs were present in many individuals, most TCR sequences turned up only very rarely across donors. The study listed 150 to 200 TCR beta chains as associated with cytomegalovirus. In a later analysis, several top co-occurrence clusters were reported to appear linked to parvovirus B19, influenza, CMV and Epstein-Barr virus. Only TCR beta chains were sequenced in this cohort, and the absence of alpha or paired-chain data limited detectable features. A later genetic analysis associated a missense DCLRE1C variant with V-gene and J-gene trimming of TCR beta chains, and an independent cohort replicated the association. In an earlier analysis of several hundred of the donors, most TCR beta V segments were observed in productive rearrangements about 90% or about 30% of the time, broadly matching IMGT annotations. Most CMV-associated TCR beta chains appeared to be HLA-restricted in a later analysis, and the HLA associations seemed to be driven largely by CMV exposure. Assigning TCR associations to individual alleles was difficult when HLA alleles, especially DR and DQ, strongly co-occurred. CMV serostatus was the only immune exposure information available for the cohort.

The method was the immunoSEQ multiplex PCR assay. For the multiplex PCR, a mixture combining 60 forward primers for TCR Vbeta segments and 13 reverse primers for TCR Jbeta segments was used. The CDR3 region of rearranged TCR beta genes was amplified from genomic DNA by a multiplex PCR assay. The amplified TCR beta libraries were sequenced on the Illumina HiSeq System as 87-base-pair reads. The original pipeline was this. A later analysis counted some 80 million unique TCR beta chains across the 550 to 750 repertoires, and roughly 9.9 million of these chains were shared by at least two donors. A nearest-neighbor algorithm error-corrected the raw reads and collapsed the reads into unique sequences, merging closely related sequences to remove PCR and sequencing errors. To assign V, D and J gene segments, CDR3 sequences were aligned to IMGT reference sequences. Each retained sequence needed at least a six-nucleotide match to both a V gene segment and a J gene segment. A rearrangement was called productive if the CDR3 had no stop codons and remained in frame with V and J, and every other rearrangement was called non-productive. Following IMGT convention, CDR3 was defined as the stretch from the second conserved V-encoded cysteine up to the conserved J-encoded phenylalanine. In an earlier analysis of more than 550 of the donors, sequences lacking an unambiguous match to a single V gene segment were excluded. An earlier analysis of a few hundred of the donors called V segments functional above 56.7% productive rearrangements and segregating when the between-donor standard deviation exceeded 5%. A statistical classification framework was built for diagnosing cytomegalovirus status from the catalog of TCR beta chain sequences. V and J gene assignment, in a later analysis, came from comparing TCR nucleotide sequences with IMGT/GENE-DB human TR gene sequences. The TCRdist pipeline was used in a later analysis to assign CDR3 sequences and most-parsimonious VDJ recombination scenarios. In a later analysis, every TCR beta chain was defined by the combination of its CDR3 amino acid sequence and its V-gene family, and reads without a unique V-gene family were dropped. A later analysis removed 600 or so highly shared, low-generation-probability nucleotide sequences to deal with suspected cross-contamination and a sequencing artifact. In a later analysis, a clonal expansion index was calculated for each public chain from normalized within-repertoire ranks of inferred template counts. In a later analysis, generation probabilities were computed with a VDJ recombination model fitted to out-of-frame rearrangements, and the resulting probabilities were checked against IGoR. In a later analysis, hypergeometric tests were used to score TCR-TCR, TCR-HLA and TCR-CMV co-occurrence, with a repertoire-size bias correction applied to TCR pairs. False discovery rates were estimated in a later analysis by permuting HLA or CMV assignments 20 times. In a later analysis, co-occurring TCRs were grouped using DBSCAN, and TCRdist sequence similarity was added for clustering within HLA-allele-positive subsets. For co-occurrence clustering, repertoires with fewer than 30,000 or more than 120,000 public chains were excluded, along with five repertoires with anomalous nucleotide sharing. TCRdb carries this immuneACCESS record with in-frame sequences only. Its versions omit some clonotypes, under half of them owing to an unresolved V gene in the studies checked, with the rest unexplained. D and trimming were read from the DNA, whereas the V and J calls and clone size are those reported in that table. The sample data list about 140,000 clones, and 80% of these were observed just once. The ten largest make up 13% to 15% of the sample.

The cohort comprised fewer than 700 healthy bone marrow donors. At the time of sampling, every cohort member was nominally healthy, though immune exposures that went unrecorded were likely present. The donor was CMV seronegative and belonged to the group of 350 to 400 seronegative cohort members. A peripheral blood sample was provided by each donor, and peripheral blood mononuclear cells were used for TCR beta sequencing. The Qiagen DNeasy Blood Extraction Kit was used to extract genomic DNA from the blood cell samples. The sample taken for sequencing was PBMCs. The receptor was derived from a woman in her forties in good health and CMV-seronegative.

The DNA sequence is given as TGTGCCTGGAGTGTACCTAGCGGGGAAGGACATGAGCAGTTCTTC. Its translation is CAWSVPSGEGHEQFF. This sequence uses TRBV30 and TRBJ2-1; 9 junctional bases match TRBD2. V loses 0 bases at its end and J loses 8 bases; junction bases beyond the gene matches: 8. The germline V gene encodes CDR1 GTSNPN and CDR2 SVGIG (reference sequence). The CDR3 spans 15 residues, from the cysteine through the phenylalanine. Only the CDR3 region is kept as DNA, spanning 45 bases read in frame from base 1.